Given below is one T cell receptor (beta chain) in context. Its antigen is not identified. PCR involved 60 Vbeta and 13 Jbeta primers. Clones were sequenced by immunoSEQ multiplex PCR, and TCRdb holds only the in-frame ones, with some missing. Among about 150,000 clones listed, approximately 74% were seen once. These data belong to a study of cytomegalovirus exposure and HLA in healthy donors. Regarding the study as a whole: The study recorded fewer than 200 TCR beta chains that were cytomegalovirus-associated.

Germline values: CDR1 SGDLS, CDR2 YYNGEE. The CDR3 spans 13 residues. Trimming took 2 bases from V and 7 from J; bases not matched to a gene: 3. The J gene is TRBJ2-1, the V gene TRBV9, with TRBD1 matching 7 bases. Sequencing input: PBMCs. This TCR was sampled from a man between 18 and 35 years old in good health and CMV-seronegative. CDR3 amino acids: CASSVQGVNEQFF. In nucleotides, the CDR3 is TGTGCCAGCAGCGTCCAGGGGGTAAATGAGCAGTTCTTC. Full variable domain (missing parts from reference TRBV9 and TRBJ2-1): DSGVTQTPKHLITATGQRVTLRCSPRSGDLSVYWYQQSLDQGLQFLIQYYNGEERAKGNILERFSAQQFPDLHSELNLSSLELGDSALYFCASSVQGVNEQFFGPGTRLTVL.